This T cell receptor (beta chain) emerged from a study of early T cells in non-severe SARS-CoV-2 infection. For the study at large: The chains were unpaired, and the sequenced material was bulk RNA from unsorted whole blood.

Unique molecular identifiers were attached to individual cDNA molecules. TCRdb used MiXCR to reprocess the 5' RACE reads, holding one entry per CDR3 protein. The data show about 80,000 distinct CDR3 sequences, with more than 4% seen just once and about 7% held by the top ten. General observations from the study: VDJdb matching skewed toward anti-spike CD8 responses, missing private and CD4 specificities.

Worth noting for this clonotype: What it recognizes is unknown.

The clonotype was recovered from an adult who was a healthcare worker with PCR-confirmed SARS-CoV-2 infection or an uninfected control (not recorded which). The source material was whole blood, sampled at baseline.

The CDR3 region has the DNA TGTGCCAGCAGTGACCTAGCGGGAGGGGGAGAGACCCAGTACTTC. Protein sequence: CASSDLAGGGETQYF. J is TRBJ2-5 and V is TRBV6-1, with 12 bases identical to TRBD2. CDR3 length: 15 amino acids. Losses at the gene ends were 3 bases for V and 4 bases for J; bases not matched to a gene: 3. The germline V gene encodes CDR1 MNHNS and CDR2 SASEGT.